The T cell receptor (beta chain) under discussion was sequenced for a study of shared clonotypes between healthy human individuals. Deep-level settings were used for running the assay. Method: immunoSEQ multiplex PCR; TCRdb's copy keeps in-frame clones and lacks some. The sample holds approximately 2.5 million clones, 90% to 95% seen once. Sample: naive CD4+ T cells from PBMCs. Subset indicated: CD45RA+ positively selected. The receptor was isolated from a man younger than 30 in good health. Some clones in this sample may be carry-over from other donors' samples.

The CDR3 loop reads CASSDGVIAPQHF. Here the CDR3 DNA reads TGTGCCAGCAGCGACGGGGTGATTGCGCCCCAGCATTTT. The chain has TRBV5-4 and TRBJ1-5, with unresolved D. Germline CDR1 SGHNT, CDR2 YYREEE (reference sequence). The CDR3 runs 13 residues. Deletions cut 4 bases from V and 9 bases from J, with 14 bases between.